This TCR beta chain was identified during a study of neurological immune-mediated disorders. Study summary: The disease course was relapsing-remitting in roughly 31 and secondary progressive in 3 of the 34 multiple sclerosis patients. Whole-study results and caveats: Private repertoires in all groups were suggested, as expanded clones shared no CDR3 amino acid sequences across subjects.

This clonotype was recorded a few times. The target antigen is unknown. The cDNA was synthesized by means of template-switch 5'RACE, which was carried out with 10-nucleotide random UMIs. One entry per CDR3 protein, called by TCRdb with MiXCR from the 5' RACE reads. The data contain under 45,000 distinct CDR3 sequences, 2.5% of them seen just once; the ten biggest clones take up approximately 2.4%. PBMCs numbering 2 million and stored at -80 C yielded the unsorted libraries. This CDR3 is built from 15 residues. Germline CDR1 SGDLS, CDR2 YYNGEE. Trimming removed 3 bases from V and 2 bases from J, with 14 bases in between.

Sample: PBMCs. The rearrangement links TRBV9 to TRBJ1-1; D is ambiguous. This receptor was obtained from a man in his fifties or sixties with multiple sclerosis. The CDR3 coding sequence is TGTGCCAGCAGCGCAGACATTACCCACAACACTGAAGCTTTCTTT. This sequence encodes CASSADITHNTEAFF. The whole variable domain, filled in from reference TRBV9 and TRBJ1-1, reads DSGVTQTPKHLITATGQRVTLRCSPRSGDLSVYWYQQSLDQGLQFLIQYYNGEERAKGNILERFSAQQFPDLHSELNLSSLELGDSALYFCASSADITHNTEAFFGQGTRLTVV.